This entry concerns a single T cell receptor beta chain. In the authors' methods: For nucleated cells, counts were estimated from reference gene primer amplification. Some clones are missing from TCRdb's copy, which holds only in-frame ones; the method was immunoSEQ multiplex PCR. The V and J calls and clone size come from that table; D and trimming were worked out from the DNA. The sample includes a few hundred thousand clones, around 86% of them seen just once. The data were obtained in a study of blood T cell repertoires in COVID-19. Study overall: In Cohort 3, a recovered donor had either two negative PCRs, clearance, or symptom resolution.

There are 18 residues in the CDR3. Germline values: CDR1 MNHEY, CDR2 SVGEGT. V lost 0 bases, J lost 0 bases, and 18 bases lay in between. The V gene is TRBV6-2 or TRBV6-3, the J gene TRBJ2-7; D might be TRBD2 (7 bases). This TCR came from a man aged 30 to 45 in a cohort exposed to, infected with or recovered from COVID-19 (not recorded which). The sample taken for sequencing was PBMCs or T cells enriched from blood (not recorded which). CDR3 residues: CASSYSLSMGGGSYEQYF. CDR3 coding DNA: TGTGCCAGCAGTTACTCACTGAGTATGGGAGGGGGCTCCTACGAGCAGTACTTC.